Below, 26 T cell receptor beta chains from the same sample are listed, as sequenced in a study of blood T cell repertoires in COVID-19 (dated by TCRdb to 2018 to 2021). The library was made by the immunoSEQ multiplex PCR assay. The table was pulled from immuneACCESS by TCRdb, which kept in-frame rearrangements only. Such tables lose some clones; where checked, under half of the loss comes from unresolved V genes, and the rest has no known cause. Counted in this sample were tens of thousands of clones; over 75% of them appeared once. Less than 15% of the sample rests with the top ten. Sequences were obtained from peripheral blood. Receptor source: a man aged 80 or over with acute or convalescent COVID-19.

This rearrangement joins TRBV3-1 (or the pseudogene TRBV3-2) to TRBJ1-3; TRBD1 matches at 9 bases. V trimming: 1 base; J trimming: 6 bases; junction bases outside the gene matches: 4. Germline assignment: CDR1 LGHDT and CDR2 YNNKEL (reference sequence). There are 15 residues in the CDR3. CDR3: CASSQGQGGVNTIYF. CDR3 nucleotide sequence: TGTGCCAGCAGCCAAGGACAGGGGGGAGTAAACACCATATATTTT.

CDR3 loop: CASSKGKAGGTEKLFF. CDR3 bases: TGTGCCAGCAGCAAGGGCAAGGCAGGGGGCACTGAAAAACTGTTTTTT. The chain couples TRBV5-4 to TRBJ1-4; 8 nucleotides line up with TRBD1. With 4 bases clipped from V and 7 bases from J, the junction kept 12 bases outside the gene matches. The germline CDR1 and CDR2 sequences are SGHNT and YYREEE (reference sequence). This CDR3 is 16 amino acids long. The whole variable domain, remainder taken from reference TRBV5-4 and TRBJ1-4, is ETGVTQSPTHLIKTRGQQVTLRCSSQSGHNTVSWYQQALGQGPQFIFQYYREEENGRGNFPPRFSGLQFPNYSSELNVNALELDDSALYLCASSKGKAGGTEKLFFGSGTQLSVL.

The V gene is TRBV9, the J gene TRBJ2-1; 16 bases line up with TRBD2. V shed 0 bases, J shed 9 bases, and the junction held 6 bases outside the gene matches. Germline loops: CDR1 SGDLS, CDR2 YYNGEE. The length of the CDR3 is 17 residues. CDR3 sequence reads: CASSVAGTSGGAGEQFF. The CDR3 DNA reads as TGTGCCAGCAGCGTAGCAGGGACTAGCGGGGGGGCCGGTGAGCAGTTCTTC.

V is TRBV18 and J is TRBJ1-4, with D unresolved. The germline gives CDR1 KGHSH, CDR2 LQKENI. Between the trimmed V and J ends, which lost 4 bases and 4 bases, there was a span of 4 bases. The CDR3 covers 12 residues. The CDR3 coding sequence is TGTGCCAGCTCACAGAGTAATGAAAAACTGTTTTTT. Amino acid sequence: CASSQSNEKLFF.

This clone was detected only a few times. The chain links TRBV6-5 to TRBJ2-1; TRBD2 matches at 9 bases. The germline V gene has CDR1 MNHEY and CDR2 SVGAGI. This CDR3 comprises 15 residues. V was pared by 7 bases and J by 7 bases, with 11 bases of the junction left unmatched. The DNA for the CDR3 is TGTGCCAGCACCTCGACTAGCGGTTGGGTTAATGAGCAGTTCTTC. This codes for CASTSTSGWVNEQFF.

The rearrangement joins TRBV7-2 to TRBJ1-2; no clear D. V lost 4 bases and J 6 bases, leaving 18 bases between the germline ends. Looked up from germline, CDR1 is SGHTA and CDR2 is FQGNSA. The CDR3 runs 15 residues. The CDR3 nucleotides read TGTGCCAGCAGCTGGAATCGGCAGGATAAAGATGGCTACACCTTC. As protein: CASSWNRQDKDGYTF.

This clone has just a few counts. The chain couples TRBV5-1 to TRBJ1-2; TRBD1 agrees at 10 bases. The CDR3 length is 13 residues. J was trimmed by 6 bases and V by 4 bases; bases with no gene match: 3. Germline-derived CDR1 and CDR2 are SGHRS and YFSETQ. CDR3 protein: CASSTGQGDGYTF. DNA of the CDR3: TGCGCCAGCAGCACCGGACAGGGGGATGGCTACACCTTC.

V and J are TRBV27 and TRBJ2-1, with TRBD1 matching over 8 bases. Germline loops: CDR1 MNHEY, CDR2 SMNVEV (reference sequence). J lost 5 bases, V lost 4 bases, and 16 bases had no gene match. The CDR3 has 18 amino acids. CDR3 sequence: CASSSSRTTGVVNNEQFF. The CDR3 nucleotides are TGTGCCAGCAGTTCAAGCCGCACGACAGGGGTTGTTAACAATGAGCAGTTCTTC.

The rearrangement uses TRBV2 and TRBJ1-1; D call uncertain. The length of the CDR3 is 12 residues. Germline V gene sequence: CDR1 SNHLY, CDR2 FYNNEI. Trimming left V 4 bases short and J 7 bases short, with 10 bases between. CDR3 amino acids: CASSASVIEAFF. DNA for the CDR3: TGTGCCAGCAGTGCTTCGGTAATTGAAGCTTTCTTT. Looking up the rest from reference TRBV2 and TRBJ1-1 gives the full variable domain: EPEVTQTPSHQVTQMGQEVILRCVPISNHLYFYWYRQILGQKVEFLVSFYNNEISEKSEIFDDQFSVERPDGSNFTLKIRSTKLEDSAMYFCASSASVIEAFFGQGTRLTVV.

V is TRBV19 and J is TRBJ2-6; 7 bases align to TRBD1. Germline V gene data show CDR1 as LNHDA and CDR2 as SQIVND (reference sequence). Trimming at V came to 5 bases and at J to 2 bases, leaving 12 bases not matched to a gene. The CDR3 spans 18 residues. The CDR3 sequence is CASSAGRGNRAGANVLTF. In DNA, the CDR3 is TGTGCCAGTAGTGCTGGCAGGGGGAACAGGGCTGGGGCCAACGTCCTGACTTTC.

This chain uses TRBV4-1 with TRBJ1-3; 9 nucleotides agree with TRBD1. Losses at the gene ends were 1 base for V and 3 bases for J; bases not matched to a gene: 7. CDR3 length equals 17 residues. Germline V gives CDR1 MGHRA, CDR2 YSYEKL. CDR3 sequence reads: CASSQGSTGGYGNTIYF. The CDR3 bases are TGCGCCAGCAGCCAAGGGTCGACAGGGGGGTATGGAAACACCATATATTTT.

The chain couples TRBV18 to TRBJ1-1; TRBD1 aligns across 7 bases. Germline CDR1 KGHSH, CDR2 LQKENI. V was pared by 0 bases and J by 4 bases, with 2 bases of the junction left unmatched. This CDR3 contains 14 residues. The chain's CDR3 is CASSPPRQGTEAFF. In DNA form, the CDR3 reads TGTGCCAGCTCACCACCGAGACAGGGCACTGAAGCTTTCTTT.

Only a few counts were recorded for this clone. The V call is TRBV4-1, the J call TRBJ2-7; 9 bases line up with TRBD1. Germline-derived CDR1 and CDR2 are MGHRA and YSYEKL. V was pared by 0 bases and J by 10 bases, with 10 bases of the junction left unmatched. The CDR3 totals 15 residues. CDR3 DNA sequence: TGCGCCAGCAGCCAAGAAGAGGGACAGGGTTTCGGTCAGTACTTC. This sequence encodes CASSQEEGQGFGQYF.

The chain has TRBV5-6 and TRBJ2-7; 9 bases fit TRBD2. Germline V gene lookup returns CDR1 SGHDT and CDR2 YYEEEE. With 2 bases clipped from V and 5 bases from J, the junction kept 5 bases outside the gene matches. The CDR3 sequence is 14 residues long. CDR3 region: CASSFSGGRDEQYF. In DNA form, the CDR3 reads TGTGCCAGCAGCTTTAGCGGGGGTCGCGACGAGCAGTACTTC.

The CDR3 DNA follows: TGCGCCAGCAGCTTGCAGGGTGGGTTCGAGCAGTACTTC. Its protein is CASSLQGGFEQYF. The V and J genes are TRBV5-1 and TRBJ2-7; tentatively, D is TRBD1 (5 bases). Germline V gene data show CDR1 as SGHRS and CDR2 as YFSETQ. The V end was cut by 1 base, the J end by 6 bases, with 11 bases between. CDR3 length: 13 amino acids.

V and J are TRBV20-1 and TRBJ2-3; 7 bases fit TRBD1. The length of the CDR3 is 16 residues. After removal of 3 bases from V and 0 bases from J, the junction contained 9 bases not matched to a gene. Germline assignment: CDR1 DFQATT and CDR2 SNEGSKA (reference sequence). CDR3 in amino acids: CSASALTGISTDTQYF. The DNA of the CDR3 is TGCAGTGCTAGTGCTCTGACAGGGATTAGCACAGATACGCAGTATTTT.

J is TRBJ1-5 and V is TRBV3-1 (or the pseudogene TRBV3-2), with TRBD1 matching 11 bases. The CDR3 contains 16 residues. The germline V gene encodes CDR1 LGHDT and CDR2 YNNKEL (reference sequence). With 6 bases clipped from V and 3 bases from J, the junction kept 7 bases outside the gene matches. CDR3 bases: TGTGCCAGCAGTAAAGGACAGGGGGCTACCAATCAGCCCCAGCATTTT. Translation: CASSKGQGATNQPQHF.

The rearrangement links TRBV28 to TRBJ1-2, with D perhaps matching TRBD1 (6 bases). V dropped 6 bases and J dropped 7 bases, with 24 bases sitting between them. Germline assignment: CDR1 MDHEN and CDR2 SYDVKM. The CDR3 is 16 residues long. In DNA, the CDR3 is TGTGCCAGCAGCACTGCCCAGGCAGGGGATGTCTCTGGCTACACCTTC. This encodes CASSTAQAGDVSGYTF.

The rearrangement links TRBV2 to TRBJ1-3; 7 nucleotides match TRBD1. From germline, CDR1 is SNHLY and CDR2 FYNNEI. Trimming at V came to 4 bases and at J to 2 bases, leaving 5 bases not matched to a gene. The CDR3 has 15 residues. DNA for the CDR3: TGTGCCAGCAGTGGGGGACAGAACCCTGGAAACACCATATATTTT. It encodes CASSGGQNPGNTIYF.

The chain combines TRBV30 with TRBJ1-2, with 9 bases that match TRBD1. CDR1 is GTSNPN, CDR2 SVGIG, per germline (reference sequence). V shed 4 bases, J shed 6 bases, and the junction held 9 bases outside the gene matches. The CDR3 contains 14 residues. DNA for the CDR3: TGTGCCTGGATAGGGACAGGGTTAGGTAATGGCTACACCTTC. It yields the protein CAWIGTGLGNGYTF. The full variable domain, completed using reference TRBV30 and TRBJ1-2, is SQTIHQWPATLVQPVGSPLSLECTVEGTSNPNLYWYRQAAGRGLQLLFYSVGIGQISSEVPQNLSASRPQDRQFILSSKKLLLSDSGFYLCAWIGTGLGNGYTFGSGTRLTVV.

The V gene is TRBV9, the J gene TRBJ2-1, with a tentative D call TRBD1 (5 bases). Trimming removed 4 bases from V and 4 bases from J, with 15 bases in between. Germline CDR1 and CDR2: SGDLS and YYNGEE. The CDR3 has 15 amino acids. CDR3 bases: TGTGCCAGCAGCCCCCGTAAAGACAGTTACAATGAGCAGTTCTTC. Protein: CASSPRKDSYNEQFF.

The rearrangement joins TRBV6-1 to TRBJ1-5, with a tentative D call TRBD1 (6 bases). Germline-derived CDR1 and CDR2 are MNHNS and SASEGT. The CDR3 consists of 19 residues. The V and J ends lost 4 bases and 5 bases respectively, with 27 bases between them. CDR3 nucleotide sequence: TGTGCCAGCAGTGTCGTCTTGGGGCTTGACAGGTCTACACATCAGCCCCAGCATTTT. This gives the protein CASSVVLGLDRSTHQPQHF.

This clone showed up just once. The chain has TRBV19 and TRBJ2-7, with D maybe TRBD1 (5 bases). V lost 1 base and J 0 bases, leaving 13 bases between the germline ends. In germline, CDR1 is LNHDA, CDR2 SQIVND (reference sequence). This CDR3 is 16 amino acids long. CDR3 bases: TGTGCCAGTAGTATAGCTGGGGCAGGGTTCTCCTACGAGCAGTACTTC. It codes for CASSIAGAGFSYEQYF.

The chain links TRBV11-3 to TRBJ2-3, with TRBD1 identical over 7 bases. The CDR3 loop spans 15 amino acids. Germline loops: CDR1 SGHNT, CDR2 YENEEA. V dropped 5 bases and J dropped 2; count of bases not matched to a gene: 7. CDR3 in DNA: TGTGCCAGCAGCAGAGGGGGCAGAACCACAGATACGCAGTATTTT. Translation gives CASSRGGRTTDTQYF. The complete variable domain, with remaining parts taken from reference TRBV11-3 and TRBJ2-3, reads EAGVVQSPRYKIIEKKQPVAFWCNPISGHNTLYWYLQNLGQGPELLIRYENEEAVDDSQLPKDRFSAERLKGVDSTLKIQPAELGDSAVYLCASSRGGRTTDTQYFGPGTRLTVL.

This chain connects TRBV9 to TRBJ2-7; 8 bases map to TRBD1. Germline loops: CDR1 SGDLS, CDR2 YYNGEE. The CDR3 is 14 amino acids. The V and J ends lost 4 bases and 2 bases, in that order; junction bases with no gene match: 5. CDR3 DNA sequence: TGTGCCAGCAGCTCGGGACAGGTCCCCTACGAGCAGTACTTC. Protein sequence: CASSSGQVPYEQYF.

This rearrangement joins TRBV9 to TRBJ2-5, with a tentative D call TRBD1 (7 bases). Trimming took off 4 bases at V and 1 base at J, with 11 bases between the two ends. CDR3 size: 14 residues. CDR1 and CDR2 (germline): SGDLS, YYNGEE. The CDR3 is CASSTQGGQETQYF. The CDR3 nucleotides are TGTGCCAGCAGCACCCAGGGGGGCCAAGAGACCCAGTACTTC.